The clone carrying this TCR beta chain has at least ten counts. The read terminates 3 residues before the CDR3 end, so the remaining end is supplied by the germline J gene. V was pared by 5 bases and J by 5 bases, with 11 bases between. In germline, CDR1 is SGHRS, CDR2 YFSETQ. This CDR3 contains 13 residues. The sample comes from a study of T cell clonality in common variable immunodeficiency. The table came from immunoSEQ multiplex PCR; TCRdb's copy has only in-frame clones and leaves some out. In total the sample includes 40,000 to 45,000 clones, none of them seen once. The sample taken for sequencing was peripheral blood mononuclear cells. The TCR was taken from a person between 18 and 75 years old in good health. The chain carries TRBV5-1 and TRBJ2-1; D is possibly TRBD2 (6 bases). Partial CDR3 DNA: TGCGCCAGCAGTTTCGTAGCGGACAATGAG. Protein sequence: CASSFVADNE. The CDR3 as a whole reads CASSFVADNEQFF.